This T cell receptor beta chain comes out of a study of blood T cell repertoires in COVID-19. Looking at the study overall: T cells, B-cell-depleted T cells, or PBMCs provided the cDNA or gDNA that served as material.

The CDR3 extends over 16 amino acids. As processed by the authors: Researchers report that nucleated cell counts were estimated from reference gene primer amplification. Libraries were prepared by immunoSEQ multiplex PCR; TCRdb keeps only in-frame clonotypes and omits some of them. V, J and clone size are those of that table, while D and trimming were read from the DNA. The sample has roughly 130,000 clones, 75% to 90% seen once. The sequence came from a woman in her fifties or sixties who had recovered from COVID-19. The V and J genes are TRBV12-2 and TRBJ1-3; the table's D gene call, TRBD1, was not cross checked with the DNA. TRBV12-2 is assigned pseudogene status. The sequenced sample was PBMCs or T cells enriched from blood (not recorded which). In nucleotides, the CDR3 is TGTGCAAGTCGCTCCCTACAGGGGGCGCGAGGAAACACCATATATTTT. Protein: CASRSLQGARGNTIYF.